This T cell receptor beta chain originates from a study of cytomegalovirus exposure and HLA in healthy donors (dated by TCRdb to the late 2010s). Background on the whole study: According to an earlier analysis of several hundred of the donors, 150 million to 200 million T cells yielded 117 million unique TCR beta sequences and about 280 Gb of sequence data. Roughly 300 gigabases of sequencing data and approximately 85 million unique TCR sequences were included in an early release covering roughly 600 HLA-typed donors. Of the roughly 400 genotyped donors, roughly 76% were placed in the genetic ancestry cluster associated with self-reported Caucasian donors. The study aimed to test whether cataloging public T cell receptors could reveal signatures of past pathogen exposure. The T cell repertoires of some 700 subjects were profiled by immunosequencing and related to cytomegalovirus serostatus. In addition to the first cohort of roughly 700 subjects, a separate validation cohort of under 150 different subjects was used. To predict cytomegalovirus infection status, the study combined high-throughput TCR immunosequencing, statistical association of individual TCRs with disease status, and machine learning. To study patterns of TCR occurrence, a later analysis re-analyzed previously published TCR beta repertoires from 500 to 850 donors and added high-resolution HLA genotyping. The later analysis used no new phenotypic data to find candidate immune exposures, relying instead on TCR beta sequences and their occurrence across donors. In an earlier analysis of 587 of the donors, high-throughput TCR beta sequencing was used to judge whether each TCR beta V gene segment behaved as functional or pseudogenic. Alongside the repertoire data, information on donor age, sex, ethnicity and CMV serostatus was compiled. A later genetic analysis took genome-wide SNP genotypes for about 65% of the 666 donors and used that subset as a discovery cohort. Every discovery cohort repertoire had been produced on one sequencing platform. Both class I and class II loci were covered by HLA typing, at four-digit resolution. Typing coverage differed by locus: A, B, C, DRB1 and DQB1 were typed in about 620-640 donors, DQA1 in 500 to 550, DPA1 in some 570, and DPB1 in roughly 450. Several DR-DQ haplotypes were treated as single units for association and clustering because of strong linkage in the cohort. Among 300 to 500 genotyped donors of the cohort, an average of around 240,000 unique TCR beta nucleotide sequences was sequenced per donor, of which approximately 19% were non-productive. On the study overall, not on this receptor specifically: A few of the identified cytomegalovirus-associated TCR beta chains were confirmed in vitro to be specific for cytomegalovirus antigens. This cohort had only TCR beta chains sequenced, and the lack of alpha or paired-chain data limited which features could be detected. When HLA alleles, especially DR and DQ, strongly co-occurred, TCR associations were difficult to assign to individual alleles. A later analysis found that HLA-associated TCR beta chains were more clonally expanded and had lower generation probabilities than equally common non-associated chains. Correlated functional status among segregating V segments might reflect linkage disequilibrium, but an unknown experimental factor could not be ruled out. A later analysis found that TCR association rates varied across HLA loci, with DRB1 alleles showing the most associated TCRs and HLA-C alleles the fewest. A further reported finding was that TCR beta sequences accurately predicted the HLA-A and HLA-B alleles for most subjects in the first cohort. Because counts were too low, roughly 18 rarely observed V segments, including chromosome 9 orphons, were left out of the earlier analysis of 587 of the donors. In a later analysis, most CMV-associated TCR beta chains were found to appear HLA-restricted, with HLA associations seemingly driven largely by CMV exposure. The presence/absence analyses assumed that sequencing depth was roughly uniform across donors, and that assumption may not be true. Compared with the roughly 720-donor mean, donors in an Asian-associated ancestry cluster had fewer N-insertions in productive TCRs, according to a later genetic analysis. The classifier was reported to diagnose cytomegalovirus status with high specificity and sensitivity in both the original cohort and the validation cohort. A later analysis associated about 17,000 TCR beta sequences with specific HLA alleles at a false discovery rate of 0.05. According to the authors, the approach could potentially be generalized to other disease states and immunological phenotypes. Because HLA typing was unavailable for some donors at each locus, only the typed subset was used in association tests. The sequencing pipeline was judged likely to have produced a cluster of highly shared sequence variants as a technical artifact. In an earlier analysis of some 500 of the donors, most TCR beta V segments were observed in productive rearrangements about 87% or about 30% of the time, broadly matching IMGT annotations. In a later genetic analysis, a missense DCLRE1C variant was associated with V-gene and J-gene trimming of TCR beta chains, and the association was replicated in an independent cohort. Some IMGT-functional V segments, including TRBV6-2 and TRBV6-3, could not be distinguished by the 87-base-pair reads and were therefore excluded. Most TCR sequences were observed very rarely across donors, whereas some public TCRs were present in many individuals. CMV serostatus was the only immune exposure information available for the cohort. A later analysis reported that several top co-occurrence clusters appeared linked to parvovirus B19, influenza, CMV and Epstein-Barr virus. The study gave a list of 150 to 200 TCR beta chains associated with cytomegalovirus.

This clone was observed once. Its antigen is unknown. The record has no base qualities; no much larger clone is one base away. The cohort was made up of several hundred healthy bone marrow donors. At the time of sampling, all cohort members were nominally healthy, though unrecorded immune exposures were likely present. The donor was CMV seronegative and belonged to the group of roughly 330 seronegative cohort members. A peripheral blood sample was collected from each donor, and TCR beta sequencing was performed on peripheral blood mononuclear cells. The Qiagen DNeasy Blood Extraction Kit was used to extract genomic DNA from the blood cell samples. Receptors were amplified or captured by the immunoSEQ multiplex PCR assay. For the multiplex PCR, a mixture combining 60 forward primers for TCR Vbeta segments and 13 reverse primers for TCR Jbeta segments was used. Amplification of the CDR3 region of rearranged TCR beta genes was performed with a multiplex PCR assay on genomic DNA. The amplified TCR beta libraries were sequenced on the Illumina HiSeq System as 87-base-pair reads. For the original study's pipeline: In a later analysis, tens of millions of unique TCR beta chains were counted across the 690 or so repertoires, and around 10 million of these chains were shared by at least two donors. Raw reads were error-corrected and collapsed into unique sequences by a nearest-neighbor algorithm in which closely related sequences were merged to remove PCR and sequencing errors. CDR3 sequences were aligned to IMGT reference sequences to assign V, D and J gene segments. For a sequence to be retained, a match of at least six nucleotides was required to both a V gene segment and a J gene segment. Rearrangements were classified as productive when the CDR3 lacked stop codons and remained in frame with V and J, and all other rearrangements were classified as non-productive. Following IMGT convention, CDR3 was defined as the stretch from the second conserved V-encoded cysteine to the conserved J-encoded phenylalanine. The earlier analysis of around 640 of the donors excluded sequences that lacked an unambiguous match to a single V gene segment. In an earlier analysis of approximately 560 of the donors, a V segment was called functional when productive rearrangements were above 56.7%, and segregating when the standard deviation between donors exceeded 5%. A statistical classification framework was built to diagnose cytomegalovirus status from the catalog of TCR beta chain sequences. In a later analysis, V and J genes were assigned by comparing TCR nucleotide sequences against IMGT/GENE-DB human TR gene sequences. The TCRdist pipeline was used in a later analysis to assign CDR3 sequences and most-parsimonious VDJ recombination scenarios. A later analysis defined each TCR beta chain by its CDR3 amino acid sequence plus V-gene family, and excluded reads lacking a unique V-gene family. In a later analysis, around 600 highly shared, low-generation-probability nucleotide sequences were removed to address suspected cross-contamination and a sequencing artifact. In a later analysis, a clonal expansion index for each public chain was calculated from normalized within-repertoire ranks of inferred template counts. Generation probabilities in a later analysis came from a VDJ recombination model fitted to out-of-frame rearrangements, and those results were checked against IGoR. A later analysis scored TCR-TCR, TCR-HLA and TCR-CMV co-occurrence with hypergeometric tests, applying a repertoire-size bias correction to TCR pairs. A later analysis estimated false discovery rates by permuting HLA or CMV assignments 20 times. In a later analysis, co-occurring TCRs were grouped using DBSCAN, with TCRdist sequence similarity added in when clustering inside HLA-allele-positive subsets. Repertoires with fewer than 30,000 or more than 120,000 public chains, plus five repertoires with anomalous nucleotide sharing, were excluded from co-occurrence clustering. TCRdb took over this immuneACCESS table, retaining in-frame rearrangements with V and J assigned. Such tables are incomplete; in checked studies, under half of the missing clones stem from an unresolved V gene, and the remainder is unexplained. That table supplies the V and J calls and clone size; D and trimming were determined from the DNA. Counted in this sample were over 110,000 clones; roughly 79% of them appeared once. Around 1% of the sample belongs to the ten largest clones.

The CDR3 goes from the cysteine to the phenylalanine over 14 residues. The only DNA kept is the CDR3, 42 bases in frame from the first base. The germline V gene (reference sequence) supplies CDR1 MNHEY and CDR2 SMNVEV. The germline V end is reduced by 6 bases and the J end by 3 bases; junction bases left unmatched: 6. The chain was built from TRBV27 and TRBJ2-7; 9 bases in the middle match TRBD1. Sequencing was performed on PBMCs. The TCR was taken from a man younger than 30 in good health and CMV-seronegative. CDR3 sequence: CASSAGTGNYEQYF. The nucleotide sequence reads as follows: TGTGCCAGCAGCGCCGGGACAGGGAACTACGAGCAGTACTTC.